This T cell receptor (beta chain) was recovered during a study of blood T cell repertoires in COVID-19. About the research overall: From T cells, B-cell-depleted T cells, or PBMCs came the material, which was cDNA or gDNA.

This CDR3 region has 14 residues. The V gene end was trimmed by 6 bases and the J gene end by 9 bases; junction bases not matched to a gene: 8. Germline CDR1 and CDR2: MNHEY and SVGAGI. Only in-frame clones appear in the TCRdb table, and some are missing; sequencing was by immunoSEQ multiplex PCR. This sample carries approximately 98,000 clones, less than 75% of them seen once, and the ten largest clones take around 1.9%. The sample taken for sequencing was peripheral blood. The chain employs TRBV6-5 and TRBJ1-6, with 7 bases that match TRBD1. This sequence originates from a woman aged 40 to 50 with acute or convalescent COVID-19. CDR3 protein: CASSLGQLGSPLHF. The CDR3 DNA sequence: TGTGCCAGCAGCCTGGGACAGCTTGGTTCACCCCTCCACTTT.